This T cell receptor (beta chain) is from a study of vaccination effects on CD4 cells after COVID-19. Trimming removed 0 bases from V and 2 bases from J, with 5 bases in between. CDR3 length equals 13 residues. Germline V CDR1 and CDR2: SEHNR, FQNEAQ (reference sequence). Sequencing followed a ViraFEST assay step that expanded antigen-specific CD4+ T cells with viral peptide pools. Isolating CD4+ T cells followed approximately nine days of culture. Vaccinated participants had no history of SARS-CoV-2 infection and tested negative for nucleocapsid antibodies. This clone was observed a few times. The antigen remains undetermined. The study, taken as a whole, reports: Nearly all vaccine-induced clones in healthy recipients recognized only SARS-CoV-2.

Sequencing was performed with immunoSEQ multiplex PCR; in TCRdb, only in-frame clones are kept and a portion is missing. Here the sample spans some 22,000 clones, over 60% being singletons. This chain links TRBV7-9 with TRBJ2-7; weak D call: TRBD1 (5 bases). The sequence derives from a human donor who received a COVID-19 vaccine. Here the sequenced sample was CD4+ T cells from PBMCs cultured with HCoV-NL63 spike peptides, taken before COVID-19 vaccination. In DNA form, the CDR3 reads TGTGCCAGCAGCTTAGCAGGGGCCTACGAGCAGTACTTC. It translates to CASSLAGAYEQYF.